This passage covers 21 T cell receptor beta chains from one sample sequenced in a study of blood T cell repertoires in COVID-19. Produced via immunoSEQ multiplex PCR; TCRdb's table is partial and in-frame only. Here the sample spans around 100,000 clones, about 77% being singletons. Sequencing was performed on peripheral blood. The receptor set was obtained from a woman aged 70-85 years with acute or convalescent COVID-19.

This chain's CDR3 is CASSLGGPSYEQYF. CDR3 sequence (DNA): TGTGCCAGCAGTCTCGGGGGTCCGTCCTACGAGCAGTACTTC. The J gene is TRBJ2-7, the V gene TRBV6-6; D possibly corresponds to TRBD2 (6 bases). CDR3 length equals 14 residues. Germline V gives CDR1 MNHNY, CDR2 SVGAGI (reference sequence). Deletions cut 5 bases from V and 1 base from J, with 12 bases between.

V and J are TRBV5-3 and TRBJ2-7; TRBD1 agrees at 9 bases. TRBV5-3 is an ORF, and what it does is uncertain. With V trimmed by 0 bases and J by 4 bases, 11 bases remained unmatched. There are 17 residues in the CDR3. The CDR3 sequence is CARSLGGQGTRLYEQYF. In DNA, the CDR3 is TGTGCCAGAAGCTTGGGAGGACAGGGGACAAGATTGTACGAGCAGTACTTC.

V and J are TRBV4-1 and TRBJ2-7, with 7 bases that match TRBD1. V gave up 4 bases and J gave up 2 bases; unmatched junction bases: 5. Germline V CDR1 and CDR2: MGHRA, YSYEKL. There are 14 residues in the CDR3. The DNA of the CDR3 is TGCGCCAGCAGCCCCGGGACAGTGCCCTACGAGCAGTACTTC. Amino acids: CASSPGTVPYEQYF.

The chain joins TRBV25-1 to TRBJ1-1; D is undetermined. The CDR3 spans 13 residues. The germline V and J ends were trimmed by 6 bases and 1 base, with 9 bases remaining between them. Per the germline V gene, CDR1 is MGHDK and CDR2 is SYGVNS. CDR3 nucleotides: TGTGCCAGCAGCGTGTCAGGGAACACTGAAGCTTTCTTT. It codes for CASSVSGNTEAFF.

The V gene is TRBV11-2, the J gene TRBJ1-2, with D maybe TRBD1 (5 bases). Germline V CDR1 and CDR2: SGHAT, FQNNGV. There are 15 residues in the CDR3. Trimming stripped 5 bases from V and 5 bases from J, with 18 bases between. The CDR3 bases are TGTGCCAGCAGCCCGCGGGGCAGAACCCTATATGGCTACACCTTC. This gives the protein CASSPRGRTLYGYTF.

Only one count was recorded for this clone. At one of its ends the junction is not consistent with the germline gene, which may arise from a read error. This chain joins TRBV14 and TRBJ1-1; D possibly corresponds to TRBD1 (6 bases). Germline V CDR1 and CDR2: SGHDN, FVKESK. The CDR3 loop spans 12 amino acids. The chain's CDR3 is CASSLHGGQREF. The CDR3 DNA reads TGTGCCAGCAGCCTACACGGCGGACAGAGGGAATTT.

The chain is built from TRBV7-2 and TRBJ1-2; TRBD1 agrees at 9 bases. The length of the CDR3 is 15 residues. Germline values: CDR1 SGHTA, CDR2 FQGNSA. The junction had 7 bases not matched to a gene; V was cut back by 2 bases and J by 6 bases. The DNA of the CDR3 is TGTGCCAGCAGCTTATCCGGACAGGGGCATAATGGCTACACCTTC. It specifies CASSLSGQGHNGYTF.

V gene TRBV5-4 combines with J gene TRBJ1-1, with 9 positions matching TRBD1. This CDR3 has 14 amino acids. CDR1 and CDR2 (germline): SGHNT, YYREEE (reference sequence). The junction had 6 bases not matched to a gene; V was cut back by 2 bases and J by 7 bases. The CDR3, as DNA: TGTGCCAGCAGCTTCCGGGACAGGGAGGTTGAAGCTTTCTTT. Amino acid sequence: CASSFRDREVEAFF.

The rearrangement joins TRBV9 to TRBJ2-1; 13 nucleotides line up with TRBD2. The CDR3 consists of 18 residues. The V and J ends lost 0 bases and 9 bases, in that order; junction bases with no gene match: 12. The germline V gene encodes CDR1 SGDLS and CDR2 YYNGEE. The CDR3 nucleotides are TGTGCCAGCAGCGTAGAACCGGACGGTGGACTAGCGGGGGCTGAGCAGTTCTTC. This codes for CASSVEPDGGLAGAEQFF.

This clone was seen a handful of times. Sequence at one end of the junction differs from germline and may be a read error. The chain is built from TRBV29-1 and TRBJ1-1; TRBD1 agrees at 7 bases. The CDR3 is made up of 12 amino acids. Germline V lookup: CDR1 SQVTM, CDR2 ANQGSEA. In nucleotides, the CDR3 is TGCAGCGCCGCGACAGGGAACGCTGAAGCTTTCTTT. This encodes CSAATGNAEAFF.

The chain combines TRBV6-6 with TRBJ1-1; no clear D. The CDR3 loop spans 14 amino acids. V lost 7 bases and J 1 base, leaving 13 bases between the germline ends. Germline V gene lookup returns CDR1 MNHNY and CDR2 SVGAGI (reference sequence). The CDR3 reads CASTYNNRNTEAFF. In DNA, the CDR3 is TGTGCCAGCACCTATAATAATAGGAACACTGAAGCTTTCTTT.

The chain carries TRBV11-2 and TRBJ1-2, with 10 positions matching TRBD1. With V trimmed by 4 bases and J by 8 bases, 7 bases remained unmatched. This CDR3 contains 14 residues. Germline V lookup: CDR1 SGHAT, CDR2 FQNNGV. The CDR3: CASSSDRGLMGYTF. CDR3 bases: TGTGCCAGCAGCTCGGACAGGGGGTTAATGGGCTACACCTTC.

This chain joins TRBV5-1 and TRBJ1-1; D unclear. Germline values: CDR1 SGHRS, CDR2 YFSETQ. The V and J ends lost 0 bases and 11 bases respectively, with 17 bases between them. The CDR3 sequence is 14 residues long. CDR3 sequence (DNA): TGCGCCAGCAGCTTGGTGACTGAAGGATCTGGGGCTTTCTTT. Amino acids: CASSLVTEGSGAFF.

The CDR3 DNA is TGTGCCTGGAGGGAACAGGGTACATATGGCTACACCTTC. It codes for CAWREQGTYGYTF. This chain joins TRBV30 and TRBJ1-2; D is perhaps TRBD1 (6 bases). Trimming took off 3 bases at V and 5 bases at J, with 13 bases between the two ends. Per the germline V gene, CDR1 is GTSNPN and CDR2 is SVGIG (reference sequence). The length of the CDR3 is 13 residues.

This chain links TRBV7-9 with TRBJ1-2, with 7 bases identical to TRBD1. Germline V gene data show CDR1 as SEHNR and CDR2 as FQNEAQ (reference sequence). The CDR3 runs to 17 residues. J lost 3 bases, V lost 1 base, and 11 bases had no gene match. The CDR3 sequence: CASSLEGTVRGDYGYTF. The CDR3, as DNA: TGTGCCAGCAGCTTAGAAGGGACAGTCCGAGGGGACTATGGCTACACCTTC.

The gene calls are TRBV5-1 and TRBJ2-3; 8 nucleotides line up with TRBD2. Per the germline V gene, CDR1 is SGHRS and CDR2 is YFSETQ. The CDR3 extends over 14 amino acids. V gave up 6 bases and J gave up 6 bases; unmatched junction bases: 9. The CDR3 reads CASKLAGSGDTQYF. The CDR3, as DNA: TGCGCCAGCAAGTTAGCGGGGTCGGGCGATACGCAGTATTTT.

The chain carries TRBV7-9 and TRBJ1-2; D is unclear. The germline gives CDR1 SEHNR, CDR2 FQNEAQ (reference sequence). The CDR3 runs 13 residues. V was trimmed by 1 base and J by 4 bases, leaving 7 bases between them. The CDR3 DNA reads as TGTGCCAGCAGCTTAGAACGGAGCTATGGCTACACCTTC. Translated: CASSLERSYGYTF.

The gene calls are TRBV7-2 and TRBJ1-6; 10 bases line up with TRBD1. The germline V gene encodes CDR1 SGHTA and CDR2 FQGNSA. This CDR3 region has 16 residues. V was clipped by 5 bases and J by 6 bases; unmatched bases: 7. CDR3 residues: CASSPGQGSLNSPLHF. Here the CDR3 DNA reads TGTGCCAGCAGCCCGGGACAGGGGAGCCTTAATTCACCCCTCCACTTT.

This clone has only one observation. V gene TRBV19 combines with J gene TRBJ2-6; D uncertain. This CDR3 comprises 16 residues. Trimming left V 5 bases short and J 0 bases short, with 11 bases between. The germline gives CDR1 LNHDA, CDR2 SQIVND (reference sequence). The CDR3 spells CASSSQISSGANVLTF. As DNA, the CDR3 is TGTGCCAGTAGTTCTCAGATATCCTCTGGGGCCAACGTCCTGACTTTC.

To note about this clone: Lacking the conserved final phenylalanine or tryptophan, this CDR3 likely reflects a read error. No DNA is shown, since the ends of the CDR3 on it are uncertain; the CDR3 is the one TCRdb lists. The V and J genes are TRBV14 and TRBJ2-7; TRBD2, as called in the table, went unchecked against the DNA. Germline V gene lookup returns CDR1 SGHDN and CDR2 FVKESK. The CDR3 spans 9 residues, counting both ends. This chain's CDR3 is CASSQEEVD.

V gene TRBV18 combines with J gene TRBJ2-7; TRBD2 is a possible D gene (6 bases). The CDR3 contains 13 residues. V was trimmed by 4 bases and J by 5 bases, leaving 12 bases between them. Germline V gene data show CDR1 as KGHSH and CDR2 as LQKENI. CDR3 sequence (DNA): TGTGCCAGCTCACGTGTCGGGAGAGACGAGCAGTACTTC. Protein: CASSRVGRDEQYF.